What follows are 26 T cell receptor beta chains derived from one specimen sequenced in a study of spatial heterogeneity in lung cancer. As for time point: sample taken at primary tumor resection. MiXCR, run by TCRdb on the 5' RACE reads, gives a single entry per CDR3 protein. The sample yields 5,000 to 6,500 distinct CDR3 sequences, 15% to 20% seen once. Source: normal lung tissue next to the tumor, taken at surgery. These TCRs come from a male donor with early-stage non-small cell lung cancer.

The V and J genes are TRBV7-2 and TRBJ2-5, with a weak D call TRBD2 (6 bases). V shed 5 bases and J shed 7 bases, with 23 bases lying between them. Germline V CDR1 and CDR2: SGHTA, FQGNSA. The CDR3 is 16 residues long. The CDR3 region has the DNA TGTGCCAGCAGCGTCAATCGAATCGCCATGGGGGGGACCCAGTACTTC. Protein: CASSVNRIAMGGTQYF.

The gene calls are TRBV2 and TRBJ2-2; D is unresolved. The ends were cut back, 4 bases at V and 2 bases at J, with 5 bases in the middle. The CDR3 has 13 amino acids. Germline loops: CDR1 SNHLY, CDR2 FYNNEI. For the CDR3, the DNA is TGTGCCAGCAGTGGACTCAACACCGGGGAGCTGTTTTTT. Its protein is CASSGLNTGELFF.

The rearrangement joins TRBV7-2 to TRBJ2-5; a possible D gene is TRBD2 (5 bases). Trimming pared 5 bases from V and 5 bases from J, leaving 12 bases between. CDR1 SGHTA and CDR2 FQGNSA come from the germline V gene. The CDR3 consists of 13 residues. The CDR3 DNA follows: TGTGCCAGCAGCCCTCGGAGGTTGGAGACCCAGTACTTC. Its translation is CASSPRRLETQYF.

This clonotype was seen more than once but under ten times. This chain links TRBV29-1 with TRBJ1-4; TRBD1 is a possible D gene (6 bases). The CDR3 extends over 15 amino acids. The germline V gene has CDR1 SQVTM and CDR2 ANQGSEA. The V and J ends lost 4 bases and 6 bases respectively, with 18 bases between them. In DNA form, the CDR3 reads TGCAGCGTTGTGAGTCTGGACAGAGGTTATGAAAAACTGTTTTTT. It yields the protein CSVVSLDRGYEKLFF.

This clonotype showed up just a few times. The CDR3 loop is CASSGGQGPYEQYF. The CDR3 nucleotides read TGCGCCAGCAGCGGAGGACAGGGACCCTACGAGCAGTACTTC. This chain uses TRBV5-1 with TRBJ2-7, with 8 bases matching TRBD1. Germline V CDR1 and CDR2: SGHRS, YFSETQ. CDR3 length: 14 amino acids. V was clipped by 4 bases and J by 2 bases; unmatched bases: 5.

This clonotype was counted only a few times. The chain is built from TRBV7-6 and TRBJ2-7; D is unclear. Germline CDR1 reads SGHVS; CDR2 reads FNYEAQ. The CDR3 sequence is 15 residues long. The germline V and J ends were trimmed by 2 bases and 2 bases, with 13 bases remaining between them. CDR3 loop: CASSLSELPTYEQYF. DNA of the CDR3: TGTGCCAGCAGCTTATCTGAGCTACCGACCTACGAGCAGTACTTC.

This chain joins TRBV11-2 and TRBJ1-1; D remains unclear. The CDR3 covers 15 residues. Per the germline V gene, CDR1 is SGHAT and CDR2 is FQNNGV. The germline V and J ends were trimmed by 0 bases and 1 base, with 9 bases remaining between them. For the CDR3, the DNA is TGTGCCAGCAGCTTAGAGCCGGGGTCGAACACTGAAGCTTTCTTT. It encodes CASSLEPGSNTEAFF.

This clonotype has only a few counts. The V and J genes are TRBV28 and TRBJ1-2; D perhaps matches TRBD1 (5 bases). Germline CDR1 and CDR2: MDHEN and SYDVKM. The CDR3 spans 14 residues. V was cut by 10 bases and J by 3 bases, with 18 bases left in between. CDR3 residues: CATSPGDVYYGYTF. CDR3 in DNA: TGTGCCACCAGCCCCGGGGACGTTTACTATGGCTACACCTTC.

This clonotype was found a few times. The chain couples TRBV5-1 to TRBJ2-4; no definite D call. The CDR3 extends over 15 amino acids. V was clipped by 0 bases and J by 5 bases, with 12 bases between them. The germline gives CDR1 SGHRS, CDR2 YFSETQ. CDR3 protein: CASSLEGAGQNIQYF. In DNA form, the CDR3 reads TGCGCCAGCAGCTTGGAAGGAGCTGGACAAAACATTCAGTACTTC. The full variable domain, in which reference TRBV5-1 and TRBJ2-4 provide the parts outside the CDR3, is KAGVTQTPRYLIKTRGQQVTLSCSPISGHRSVSWYQQTPGQGLQFLFEYFSETQRNKGNFPGRFSGRQFSNSRSEMNVSTLELGDSALYLCASSLEGAGQNIQYFGAGTRLSVL.

This clonotype was seen more than once but under ten times. This chain joins TRBV20-1 and TRBJ2-5, with D perhaps TRBD1 or TRBD2 (5 bases each). The CDR3 is 15 amino acids. Per the germline V gene, CDR1 is DFQATT and CDR2 is SNEGSKA (reference sequence). V was shortened by 6 bases and J by 1 base, with 18 bases between the two germline ends. CDR3 coding DNA: TGCAGTGCGCACGACCTCCGGGACCGCCAAGAGACCCAGTACTTC. As protein: CSAHDLRDRQETQYF.

By its share, this clonotype is medium-sized. This sequence joins TRBV20-1 and TRBJ1-1; TRBD1 might be the D (6 bases). Germline V gene sequence: CDR1 DFQATT, CDR2 SNEGSKA (reference sequence). Trimming took 7 bases from V and 6 from J, leaving 15 bases between them. The CDR3 covers 12 residues. The CDR3 bases are TGCAGTGTCAGGAGGGGGGCCGCTGAAGCTTTCTTT. It is translated as CSVRRGAAEAFF.

The gene calls are TRBV5-1 and TRBJ2-3; tentatively, D is TRBD2 (5 bases). CDR1 and CDR2 from the germline V gene are SGHRS and YFSETQ. V gave up 0 bases and J gave up 0 bases, with 8 bases separating them. This CDR3 contains 15 residues. The CDR3 bases are TGCGCCAGCAGCTTGGTAGCGTTTAGCACAGATACGCAGTATTTT. Its translation is CASSLVAFSTDTQYF.

The chain has TRBV28 and TRBJ2-5; TRBD1 aligns across 7 bases. The ends lost 4 bases at V and 3 bases at J; junction bases unmatched: 11. CDR1 is MDHEN and CDR2 is SYDVKM in the germline V gene. This CDR3 has 16 residues. DNA of the CDR3: TGTGCCAGCAGTTCCAAATCAGGGGGAGAAGAAGAGACCCAGTACTTC. It codes for CASSSKSGGEEETQYF.

This clonotype was detected only a few times. The chain has TRBV7-9 and TRBJ1-5; a possible D gene is TRBD1 (5 bases). Germline-derived CDR1 and CDR2 are SEHNR and FQNEAQ (reference sequence). CDR3 size: 15 residues. V lost 5 bases and J 1 base, leaving 12 bases between the germline ends. CDR3 in amino acids: CASSPAAGSNQPQHF. CDR3 coding DNA: TGTGCCAGCAGCCCAGCGGCAGGGAGCAATCAGCCCCAGCATTTT. Supplemented by reference TRBV7-9 and TRBJ1-5, the full variable domain reads DTGVSQNPRHKITKRGQNVTFRCDPISEHNRLYWYRQTLGQGPEFLTYFQNEAQLEKSRLLSDRFSAERPKGSFSTLEIQRTEQGDSAMYLCASSPAAGSNQPQHFGDGTRLSIL.

The J gene is TRBJ1-5, the V gene TRBV28; no reliable D call. V dropped 4 bases and J dropped 8 bases, with 6 bases sitting between them. Per germline, CDR1 MDHEN and CDR2 SYDVKM. This CDR3 spans 11 amino acids. The CDR3 DNA reads TGTGCCAGCAGTTCCCTTAAGCCCCAGCATTTT. The encoded protein is CASSSLKPQHF.

The chain combines TRBV20-1 with TRBJ2-1, with TRBD2 as a possible D gene (5 bases). Germline loops: CDR1 DFQATT, CDR2 SNEGSKA (reference sequence). Trimming left V 6 bases short and J 5 bases short, with 11 bases between. The length of the CDR3 is 12 residues. The CDR3 reads CSAEPGNNEQFF. The CDR3 bases are TGCAGTGCCGAACCGGGAAACAATGAGCAGTTCTTC.

The chain carries TRBV5-4 and TRBJ1-1; D is uncertain. V was cut by 10 bases and J by 1 base, with 14 bases left in between. The CDR3 consists of 13 residues. Germline loops: CDR1 SGHNT, CDR2 YYREEE (reference sequence). CDR3 sequence: CAVESVTNTEAFF. The CDR3 nucleotides read TGTGCCGTGGAGTCCGTCACGAACACTGAAGCTTTCTTT.

This sequence joins TRBV14 and TRBJ2-1, with no clear D. The CDR3 has 14 residues. Germline CDR1 SGHDN, CDR2 FVKESK. The V gene lost 1 base and the J gene lost 4 bases, with 8 bases spanning the gap. CDR3 in DNA: TGTGCCAGCAGCCAAGCCTGGGGATACAATGAGCAGTTCTTC. The encoded protein is CASSQAWGYNEQFF.

J is TRBJ1-4 and V is TRBV7-2; tentative D call: TRBD1 (5 bases). Germline V gene data show CDR1 as SGHTA and CDR2 as FQGNSA. V lost 5 bases and J 5 bases, leaving 15 bases between the germline ends. The CDR3 extends over 15 amino acids. DNA for the CDR3: TGTGCCAGCAGCAAGATCGGGACGGGGAATGAAAAACTGTTTTTT. This sequence encodes CASSKIGTGNEKLFF.

The sample holds a few counts of this clonotype. The genes are TRBV19 and TRBJ2-1, with unresolved D. Germline V gene sequence: CDR1 LNHDA, CDR2 SQIVND (reference sequence). This CDR3 has 19 amino acids. The V gene lost 4 bases and the J gene lost 2 bases, with 24 bases spanning the gap. CDR3 in amino acids: CASSSIGKFRASTYNEQFF. CDR3 nucleotides: TGTGCCAGTAGTAGTATCGGAAAATTTAGGGCATCTACCTACAATGAGCAGTTCTTC.

This clonotype is medium-sized within its sample. V gene TRBV12-3 or TRBV12-4 combines with J gene TRBJ2-7; TRBD1 or TRBD2 may be the D gene (5 bases each). The germline V and J ends were trimmed by 7 bases and 6 bases, with 10 bases remaining between them. The CDR3 runs 11 residues. This chain's CDR3 is CASTLGVEQYF. The DNA for the CDR3 is TGTGCCAGCACCTTGGGGGTCGAGCAGTACTTC.

The chain has TRBV5-1 and TRBJ2-7; TRBD1 might be the D (5 bases). Germline CDR1 reads SGHRS; CDR2 reads YFSETQ. This CDR3 has 14 residues. V lost 1 base to trimming and J lost 1 base, with 9 bases between them. CDR3 in amino acids: CASSLQGESYEQYF. Here the CDR3 DNA reads TGCGCCAGCAGCTTGCAGGGCGAGTCCTACGAGCAGTACTTC.

The CDR3 region has the DNA TGTGCCAGCAGCTTCGGCGAATCTCAGCGGGGCAATGAGCAGTTCTTC. Residues: CASSFGESQRGNEQFF. The chain couples TRBV11-2 to TRBJ2-1; 7 bases agree with TRBD2. The V gene's germline CDR1 is SGHAT and CDR2 FQNNGV. This CDR3 comprises 16 residues. Unmatched junction bases numbered 11, after V lost 3 bases and J lost 6 bases.

This clonotype was seen more than once but under ten times. V gene TRBV12-3 or TRBV12-4 combines with J gene TRBJ1-4; 8 bases map to TRBD1. V shed 1 base and J 1 base; nucleotides not matched to a gene: 5. This CDR3 has 17 amino acids. CDR3 residues: CASSLGTGRRTNEKLFF. The CDR3 DNA is TGTGCCAGCAGTTTAGGGACAGGGAGGCGAACTAATGAAAAACTGTTTTTT.

The chain couples TRBV20-1 to TRBJ2-1; 11 positions match TRBD2. J gave up 3 bases and V 6 bases, and 4 bases lay outside the gene matches. Germline CDR1 and CDR2: DFQATT and SNEGSKA (reference sequence). The CDR3 is 14 amino acids. The CDR3 loop reads CSAEGTSGYNEQFF. The CDR3 DNA follows: TGCAGTGCCGAAGGGACTAGCGGCTACAATGAGCAGTTCTTC.

As concerns this clonotype: One junction end does not reproduce the germline sequence, and a read error may be involved. This chain connects TRBV12-3 or TRBV12-4 to TRBJ2-6; no definite D call. CDR3 length: 15 residues. CDR3 in amino acids: CASSLYSAGANVLTF. The CDR3 DNA sequence: TGTGCCAGCAGTTTATACAGCGCTGGTGCCAACGTCCTGACTTTC.